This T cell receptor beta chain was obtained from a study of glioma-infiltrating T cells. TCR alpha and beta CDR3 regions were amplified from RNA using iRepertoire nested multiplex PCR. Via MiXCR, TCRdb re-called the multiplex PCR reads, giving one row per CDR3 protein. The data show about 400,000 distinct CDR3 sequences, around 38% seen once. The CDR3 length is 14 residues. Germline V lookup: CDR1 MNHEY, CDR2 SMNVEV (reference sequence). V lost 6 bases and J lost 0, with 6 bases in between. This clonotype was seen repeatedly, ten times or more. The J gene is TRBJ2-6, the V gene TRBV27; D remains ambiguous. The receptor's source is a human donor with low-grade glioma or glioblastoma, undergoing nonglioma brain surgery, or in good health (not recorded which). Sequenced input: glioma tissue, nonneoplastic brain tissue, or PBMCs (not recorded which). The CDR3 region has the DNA TGTGCCAGCAGAGAGCTCTCTGGGGCCAACGTCCTGACTTTC. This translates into CASRELSGANVLTF.